Included here is one T cell receptor beta chain sequence, with context. Per the authors' pipeline: Nucleated cell number was recorded as an estimate derived from reference gene primer amplification. Sequencing was performed with immunoSEQ multiplex PCR; in TCRdb, only in-frame clones are kept and a portion is missing. That table supplies the V and J calls and clone size; D and trimming were determined from the DNA. Of 75,000 or so clones in the sample, approximately 78% were seen once. This specimen belongs to a study of blood T cell repertoires in COVID-19. For the study at large: Samples representing acute and convalescent COVID-19 were sourced from the United States, Italy and Spain. From T cells, B-cell-depleted T cells, or PBMCs came the material, which was cDNA or gDNA.

CDR1 is MNHEY, CDR2 SMNVEV, per germline (reference sequence). This CDR3 has 15 amino acids. Unmatched junction bases numbered 6, after V lost 6 bases and J lost 5 bases. V and J are TRBV27 and TRBJ2-2, with 10 nucleotides matching TRBD2. Material: peripheral blood. This clonotype was obtained from a woman aged 70-85 years with acute or convalescent COVID-19. CDR3 in DNA: TGTGCCAGCAGACGGCCGGGACTAGCGACCGGGGAGCTGTTTTTT. It is translated as CASRRPGLATGELFF.